The present T cell receptor (beta chain) was sequenced within a study of CD8+CD57+ T cells in acquired aplastic anemia. Background on the study: The average for DNA from sorted CD4+ and CD8+ cells was roughly 3 ug.

By flow cytometry, patients selected for sequencing had shown an expansion of CD8+CD57+ cells. Patients were untreated when blood was sampled. The V and J ends lost 8 bases and 4 bases, in that order; junction bases with no gene match: 7. From germline, CDR1 is MDHEN and CDR2 SYDVKM. The CDR3 extends over 13 amino acids. This clonotype came up many times. Its antigen is undetermined. Broader study findings: Overlapping CD8+ CDR3 repertoires of patients and controls contained roughly 29 shared sequences. No significant patient-versus-control difference appeared in CD8+ Simpson's diversity.

Genomic DNA, the template, was used for profiling of the TCR beta VDJ and CDR3. TCRdb re-analysed the reads in MiXCR, keeping a single row per CDR3 protein. The profile shows under 200,000 distinct CDR3 sequences, less than 60% of them singletons. The sequencing sample was made of sorted CD4+, CD8+, or CD8+CD57+ T cells (not recorded which) from PBMCs. The TCR was taken from a human donor with aplastic anemia. V is TRBV28 and J is TRBJ1-2, with 7 bases fitting TRBD1. CDR3 in amino acids: CASGLTGTYGYTF. The CDR3 DNA reads as TGTGCCAGCGGATTGACAGGGACCTATGGCTACACCTTC.